The clone carrying this TCR beta chain is a singleton in its sample. Here immunoSEQ multiplex PCR was the method, and the copy in TCRdb shows in-frame clones only, minus some. The data contain tens of thousands of clones, roughly 85% of them singletons. The sample originates from a study of OX40 agonist ivuxolimab in advanced cancers. V lost 7 bases and J 3 bases, leaving 22 bases between the germline ends. The CDR3 runs to 17 residues. Per germline, CDR1 LNHDA and CDR2 SQIVND (reference sequence). The chain uses TRBV19 and TRBJ1-5; no clear D. The source material was CD4+ or CD8+ T cells sorted from blood, sampled in a trial of the OX40 agonist ivuxolimab. The receptor's source is an adult with an advanced solid tumor such as melanoma, head and neck, liver or kidney cancer. CDR3 in amino acids: CASTRKDTASPNQPQHF. The DNA for the CDR3 is TGTGCCAGTACCCGTAAAGATACCGCCTCTCCCAATCAGCCCCAGCATTTT.